The rows below give T cell receptor beta chains drawn from one sample of a study of cytomegalovirus exposure and HLA in healthy donors. Profiling relied on immunoSEQ multiplex PCR, and the TCRdb table lists in-frame clones only, not all of them. This sample has more than 95,000 clones, with more than 80% found just once. Material for sequencing was PBMCs. The receptor source for this set is a man under 40 in good health and CMV-seropositive. Both conserved end residues are part of each CDR3. For some rows the clone size is stated as once, few or many, or as a class when expanded; others skip it.

clone_size	j_call	v_call	cdr3_aa
NA	NA	TRBV11-2	CASSLGTRTYEQYF
NA	TRBJ2-1	TRBV10-1	CASSDLAGPDNEQFF
NA	TRBJ1-2	TRBV7-9	CASSLGSGGISYGYTF
NA	TRBJ1-6	TRBV2	CASRRLATGDSPLHF
once	TRBJ1-4	TRBV10-3	CAISGGTDSTNEKLFF
few	TRBJ1-5	TRBV2	CASRSLRPSWEGRPQPQHF
NA	TRBJ2-1	TRBV7-8	CASSLIRGGASYNEQFF
NA	TRBJ2-6	TRBV29-1	CSVYGGDSGANGLTF
NA	TRBJ2-5	TRBV7-3	CASSLYSQETQYF
NA	TRBJ1-1	TRBV6-1	CASSRTGRNTEAFF
NA	TRBJ1-3	TRBV11-3	CASSSTTSGNTIYF
NA	TRBJ2-1	TRBV10-3	CAISESMAGGHNEQFF
NA	TRBJ2-5	TRBV1	CTSLIAGGPEEQYF
NA	TRBJ2-1	TRBV19	CASSIAAGSNEQFF
once	TRBJ1-1	TRBV27	CASSLSRSNTEAFF
once	TRBJ2-6	TRBV2	CASSGGRGQRISGANVLTF
NA	TRBJ1-1	TRBV5-1	CASSRGGNTEAFF
NA	TRBJ2-3	TRBV28	CASSPGQIITDTQYF
NA	TRBJ2-5	TRBV25-1	CASSRGETQYF
NA	TRBJ2-1	TRBV19	CASSMGLAGGSISSYNEQFF
NA	TRBJ1-2	TRBV18	CASARDSINYGYTF
NA	TRBJ1-6	TRBV5-6	CASSLAPTGHSPLHF
NA	TRBJ1-4	TRBV11-2	CASSLYGGYNEKLFF
NA	TRBJ1-1	TRBV4-1	CASSRLQNTEAFF
NA	TRBJ1-1	TRBV2	CASSALGGTEAFF
NA	TRBJ1-5	TRBV19	CASSIDRGRQPQHF
NA	TRBJ1-2	TRBV25-1	CASSDYRVGYTF
NA	TRBJ2-2	TRBV6-5	CASIRQNTGELFF